Listed below are T cell receptor beta chains from one sample, sequenced in a study of OX40 agonist ivuxolimab in advanced cancers. Repertoires were generated with immunoSEQ multiplex PCR, while TCRdb's copy carries only in-frame clones and drops some. The data contain tens of thousands of clones, about 85% of them singletons. Sequences were derived from CD4+ or CD8+ T cells sorted from blood, sampled in a trial of the OX40 agonist ivuxolimab. All receptors come from an adult with an advanced solid tumor such as melanoma, head and neck, liver or kidney cancer. Each CDR3 is given with its conserved first and last residue. D genes are given only for firm matches. Expanded clones are given a class, and other clones once, few, many or no size at all.

D gene,clone size,V gene,J gene,CDR3 DNA,CDR3 protein
TRBD2,few,TRBV4-3,TRBJ2-1,TGCGCCAGCAGCCAAGTGCGGGGGGACTACAATGAGCAGTTCTTC,CASSQVRGDYNEQFF
TRBD2,NA,TRBV7-8,TRBJ2-5,TGTGCCAGCAGCTTAAGGCCGGGGGGAGAGACCCAGTACTTC,CASSLRPGGETQYF
NA,NA,TRBV4-1,TRBJ2-3,TGCGCCAGCAGCCAAGTTGGGGCCCGAGGGGGGGCCCCACCAGATACGCAGTATTTT,CASSQVGARGGAPPDTQYF
TRBD1,NA,TRBV9,TRBJ1-1,TGTGCCAGCAGCCGGACAGGGAACACTGAAGCTTTCTTT,CASSRTGNTEAFF
NA,NA,TRBV4-3,TRBJ2-7,TGCGCCAGCAGCCTTCAAGAGGGCTACGAGCAGTACTTC,CASSLQEGYEQYF
TRBD2,NA,TRBV4-3,TRBJ2-3,TGCGCCAGCAGCCAAGGCAGGACTAGCGGGGGAAGAGGCACAGATACGCAGTATTTT,CASSQGRTSGGRGTDTQYF
NA,NA,TRBV18,TRBJ1-1,TGTGCCAGCTCACCATGGAAGAACACTGAAGCTTTCTTT,CASSPWKNTEAFF
TRBD1,NA,TRBV10-3,TRBJ2-2,TGTGCCATCAGCGGTCGCAGGGGGCGCGAGGTCGGGGAGCTGTTTTTT,CAISGRRGREVGELFF
NA,NA,TRBV7-7,TRBJ2-2,TGTGCTAGCAGCTTAGTTGGGGTGAACACCGGGGAGCTGTTTTTT,CASSLVGVNTGELFF
NA,NA,TRBV6-5,TRBJ1-1,TGTGCCAGCTCGCAGGATTTGGGGACTGAAGCTTTCTTT,CASSQDLGTEAFF
TRBD1,NA,TRBV18,TRBJ1-1,TGTGCCAGCTCACTCGACAGGGTGAGCACTGAAGCTTTCTTT,CASSLDRVSTEAFF
NA,NA,TRBV13,TRBJ1-1,TGTGCCAGCAAGTGGTGGGCGTGGGACACTGAAGCTTTCTTT,CASKWWAWDTEAFF
NA,few,TRBV7-2,TRBJ2-7,TGTGCCAGCAGCTTACGCAGGGTGGGGGATGAGGAGGGCGAGCAGTACTTC,CASSLRRVGDEEGEQYF
TRBD1,few,TRBV5-6,TRBJ1-1,TGTGCCAGCAGCATGACAGGGGGCAACACTGAAGCTTTCTTT,CASSMTGGNTEAFF
NA,NA,TRBV10-3,TRBJ2-3,TGTGCCATCCGGGGGGCCACAGATACGCAGTATTTT,CAIRGATDTQYF
NA,NA,TRBV7-8,TRBJ1-3,TGTGCCAGCAGCTTAGAAGGGGTACGCGGAAACACCATATATTTT,CASSLEGVRGNTIYF
NA,NA,TRBV5-4,TRBJ2-2,TGTGCCAGCAGCCCCGACCAGGGAGGCACCGGGGAGCTGTTTTTT,CASSPDQGGTGELFF
NA,NA,TRBV6-5,TRBJ2-3,TGTGCCAGCAGTTATATAGAGGGGGGTAGCACAGATACGCAGTATTTT,CASSYIEGGSTDTQYF
NA,NA,TRBV6-5,TRBJ2-3,TGTGCCAGCAGTTACTCGTCACCGGGGTCGACAGATACGCAGTATTTT,CASSYSSPGSTDTQYF
NA,NA,TRBV5-1,TRBJ1-3,TGCGCCAGCAGCTTATTGTTTGCCGAAAACACCATATATTTT,CASSLLFAENTIYF
NA,NA,TRBV7-9,TRBJ1-2,TGTGCCAGCAGCTTAAACGGCCCCCCTTATGGCTACACCTTC,CASSLNGPPYGYTF
NA,NA,TRBV27,TRBJ2-7,TGTGCCAGCAGGAGGGACACGACCTACGAGCAGTACTTC,CASRRDTTYEQYF
NA,NA,TRBV9,TRBJ1-3,TGTGCCAGCAGCGTAGGGGCAGACTCTGGAAACACCATATATTTT,CASSVGADSGNTIYF
NA,NA,TRBV6-5,TRBJ1-2,TGTGCCAGCAGTTCAGGGTCTAACTATGGCTACACCTTC,CASSSGSNYGYTF
NA,few,TRBV7-2,TRBJ1-1,TGTGCCAGCAGCTTAAGTGCGAACACTGAAGCTTTCTTT,CASSLSANTEAFF
NA,few,TRBV19,TRBJ1-2,TGTGCCAGTAGTCTCGCACCGTTAGGAGGCTACACCTTC,CASSLAPLGGYTF
NA,once,TRBV5-8,TRBJ1-1,TGTGCCAGCAGCCGGGACTTTCTCTCTGAAGCTTTCTTT,CASSRDFLSEAFF
NA,NA,TRBV5-6,TRBJ2-5,TGTGCCAGCAGCTTGTTTTCAGAGACCCAGTACTTC,CASSLFSETQYF
NA,NA,TRBV5-5,TRBJ1-4,TGTGCCAGCAGCTCATGGGTGGGTAATGAAAAACTGTTTTTT,CASSSWVGNEKLFF
TRBD2,NA,TRBV4-3,TRBJ2-3,TGCGCCAGCAGCCAAGGATTACAGCGGGACACAGATACGCAGTATTTT,CASSQGLQRDTDTQYF
TRBD2,NA,TRBV7-9,TRBJ2-1,TGTGCCAGCAGCTTAGAACGAGCGGGGGGCGTCTATGAGCAGTTCTTC,CASSLERAGGVYEQFF
NA,NA,TRBV19,TRBJ2-7,TGTGCCAGTAGTATGCAGGGACACGCCTACGAGCAGTACTTC,CASSMQGHAYEQYF
NA,NA,TRBV6-6,TRBJ1-1,TGTGCCAGCAGTGACGTTGGACAGAACACTGAAGCTTTCTTT,CASSDVGQNTEAFF
TRBD1,NA,TRBV18,TRBJ1-2,TGTGCCAGCTCACCGACAGGGCCCACGGCTGGCTACACCTTC,CASSPTGPTAGYTF
TRBD2,NA,TRBV7-6,TRBJ2-3,TGTGCCAGCAGCCGCGGGGGTCAGCCCCACACAGATACGCAGTATTTT,CASSRGGQPHTDTQYF
NA,NA,TRBV5-6,TRBJ1-2,TGTGCCAGCAGCTTGTCCCCGACAGGCGCTGGCTACACCTTC,CASSLSPTGAGYTF
TRBD2,once,TRBV7-6,TRBJ2-5,TGTGCCAGCAGCTTAGCGGGAGGGTACCAAGAGACCCAGTACTTC,CASSLAGGYQETQYF
NA,NA,TRBV18,TRBJ1-3,TGTGCCAGCTCACCCGCCGGGACAACTGGAAACACCATATATTTT,CASSPAGTTGNTIYF
NA,NA,TRBV18,TRBJ2-1,TGTGCCAGCTCACAAGCAGCGACTACAAATGAGCAGTTCTTC,CASSQAATTNEQFF
TRBD1,NA,TRBV18,TRBJ2-7,TGTGCCAGCTCACTGGGGACAGGAAACTTCGGGCAGTACTTC,CASSLGTGNFGQYF
TRBD1,NA,TRBV27,TRBJ2-7,TGTGCCAGCAGTCCAAGACAGGGGAGTGCGTACGAGCAGTACTTC,CASSPRQGSAYEQYF
NA,NA,TRBV5-1,TRBJ2-7,TGCGCCAGCTCTGAGCCAGGGCCCTACGAGCAGTACTTC,CASSEPGPYEQYF
NA,few,TRBV2,TRBJ1-2,TGTGCCAGCAGCCAAGAGGGCAGCTATGGCTACACCTTC,CASSQEGSYGYTF
NA,NA,TRBV5-1,TRBJ1-4,TGCGCCAGCAGCTCTATGAACGAAAAACTGTTTTTT,CASSSMNEKLFF
NA,once,TRBV5-1,TRBJ2-1,TGCGCCAGCAACAGGGATTACAATGAGCAGTTCTTC,CASNRDYNEQFF
NA,NA,TRBV11-2,TRBJ2-7,TGTGCCAGCAGCCCCAGGGGAGCGGGATATTCCTACGAGCAGTACTTC,CASSPRGAGYSYEQYF
NA,NA,TRBV6-6,TRBJ2-7,TGTGCCAGCAGTTACAGCAGGTACACCTACGAGCAGTACTTC,CASSYSRYTYEQYF
NA,NA,TRBV5-1,TRBJ2-5,TGTGCCAGCAGCTTGGCAGGGAGAGAGACCCAGTACTTC,CASSLAGRETQYF
NA,NA,TRBV19,TRBJ1-6,TGTGCCAGTAGTATATCTGGGACACCGACCGGGACACCCCTCCACTTT,CASSISGTPTGTPLHF
NA,NA,TRBV7-2,TRBJ2-5,TGTGCCAGCAGCCCCCAGAACCAAGAGACCCAGTACTTC,CASSPQNQETQYF
NA,NA,TRBV7-2,TRBJ2-7,TGTGCCAGCAGCCAAGTCGGGCCCCAGGGGGAGCAGTACTTC,CASSQVGPQGEQYF
NA,NA,TRBV27,TRBJ1-2,TGTGCCAGCAGTTTAACATGGAAGTCCTATGGCTACACCTTC,CASSLTWKSYGYTF
NA,NA,TRBV7-9,TRBJ1-1,TGTGCCAGCAGCGCGAGGGGGGCCGGGGGACGTGTAGCTTTCTTT,CASSARGAGGRVAFF
NA,NA,TRBV6-5,TRBJ1-2,TGTGCCAGCAGTTACAGGGACTATGGCTACACCTTC,CASSYRDYGYTF
NA,NA,TRBV6-5,TRBJ2-7,TGTGCCAGCAGTTACTCCGGGCAATGGAAGGGGGAGCAGTACTTC,CASSYSGQWKGEQYF
TRBD1,once,TRBV5-1,TRBJ2-2,TGCGCCAGCAGCCTGGACAGGGGACGGAACATCGGGGAGCTGTTTTTT,CASSLDRGRNIGELFF
NA,NA,TRBV4-3,TRBJ2-5,TGCGCCAGCAGCCAGCACATACAAGAGACCCAGTACTTC,CASSQHIQETQYF
NA,NA,TRBV28,TRBJ1-1,TGTGCCAGCTGGCGTACAGTGAACACTGAAGCTTTCTTT,CASWRTVNTEAFF
NA,NA,TRBV5-6,TRBJ1-6,TGTGCCAGCAGCCGCGACTGGGCGAATTCACCCCTCCACTTT,CASSRDWANSPLHF
NA,NA,TRBV13,TRBJ2-5,TGTGCCAGCAGCTTACAGGGTGGCTGGGAGACCCAGTACTTC,CASSLQGGWETQYF